The clone carrying this T cell receptor (beta chain) was counted at least ten times. No antigen is known for it. These data originate in a study of Graves' ophthalmopathy and Graves' hyperthyroidism. Study summary: Blood was drawn at initial diagnosis, before any treatment. Study-level findings and limits: An approximately 82% specificity and around 90% sensitivity were achieved by a 13-signature model that separated ophthalmopathy from stable hyperthyroidism.

The study amplified TCR beta CDR3 regions using RNA transcripts. HTBI primers served in a first-round RT-PCR, which a second-round multiplex PCR followed. TCRdb reprocessed the multiplex PCR reads with MiXCR, giving one entry per CDR3 protein. This table has around 400,000 distinct CDR3 sequences, around 18% appearing once. CDR1 and CDR2 from the germline V gene are DFQATT and SNEGSKA (reference sequence). Trimming took 4 bases from V and 4 from J, leaving 20 bases between them. CDR3 length: 16 residues. Donors with ophthalmopathy: moderate-to-severe activity, CAS ≥3, NOSPECS ≥4, duration under 3 months.

This rearrangement joins TRBV20-1 to TRBJ1-3; D is perhaps TRBD1 (5 bases). Sequencing was done on a sample of peripheral blood. The receptor's source is a woman under 30 with Graves' ophthalmopathy. The CDR3 DNA reads as TGCAGTGCTACGACGGGGGACCCAAAGGGGGGAAACACCATATATTTT. It translates to CSATTGDPKGGNTIYF.